What follows are 29 T cell receptor beta chains derived from one specimen sequenced in a study of long-term antiretroviral therapy in people with HIV. Researchers ran immunoSEQ v3.0 at survey level. Sequencing used immunoSEQ multiplex PCR; TCRdb keeps in-frame clones, though not all of them. The sample holds roughly 25,000 clones, around three quarters seen once. The sequences come from unsorted PBMCs, collected 0.5 years after starting antiretroviral therapy. The receptors were gathered from a woman between 40 and 55 years old with HIV.

The genes are TRBV2 and TRBJ2-5; no clear D. Trimming pared 7 bases from V and 3 bases from J, leaving 6 bases between. The CDR3 has 11 amino acids. CDR1 is SNHLY and CDR2 is FYNNEI in the germline V gene. The chain's CDR3 is CASTWEETQYF. The CDR3 nucleotides read TGTGCCAGCACCTGGGAAGAGACCCAGTACTTC.

The rearrangement joins TRBV4-2 to TRBJ2-7; TRBD2 matches at 8 bases. Germline trimming cut 4 bases from V and 2 bases from J; bases unmatched to any gene: 4. The CDR3 length is 14 residues. Germline assignment: CDR1 LGHNA and CDR2 YNFKEQ. CDR3 region: CASSRRGGAYEQYF. CDR3 bases: TGTGCCAGCAGCCGTCGGGGGGGGGCCTACGAGCAGTACTTC.

The chain links TRBV7-8 to TRBJ2-7; 9 bases fit TRBD2. The CDR3 covers 14 residues. Germline assignment: CDR1 SGHVS and CDR2 FQNEAQ. V lost 5 bases to trimming and J lost 5 bases; unmatched junction nucleotides: 7. The CDR3 coding sequence is TGTGCCAGCAGCCAGGGGAGGACTAGCGACGAGCAGTACTTC. Translation: CASSQGRTSDEQYF.

The V and J genes are TRBV2 and TRBJ2-2; D is unclear. The germline CDR1 and CDR2 sequences are SNHLY and FYNNEI. The CDR3 loop spans 14 amino acids. V gave up 5 bases and J gave up 7 bases, with 14 bases separating them. The CDR3 nucleotides read TGTGCCAGCAGTCCGGACGGCGAGCGCGGGGAGCTGTTTTTT. This codes for CASSPDGERGELFF.

V and J are TRBV10-1 and TRBJ2-7; no clear D gene. V lost 0 bases and J lost 7, with 10 bases in between. This CDR3 comprises 13 residues. CDR1 WNHNN and CDR2 SYGVQD come from the germline V gene (reference sequence). Here the CDR3 DNA reads TGCGCCAGCAGTGAGTCCCTGGGATATGAGCAGTACTTC. It specifies CASSESLGYEQYF.

The chain combines TRBV30 with TRBJ1-4; D not certain. The CDR3 covers 13 residues. CDR1 is GTSNPN and CDR2 is SVGIG in the germline V gene (reference sequence). V was pared by 1 base and J by 4 bases, with 7 bases between. The CDR3 is CAWSAVGNEKLFF. In DNA, the CDR3 is TGTGCCTGGAGTGCGGTTGGTAATGAAAAACTGTTTTTT.

This sequence joins TRBV7-3 and TRBJ1-2; a weak D match, TRBD1 (5 bases). V was shortened by 2 bases and J by 2 bases, with 9 bases between the two germline ends. The CDR3 is 14 residues long. Germline CDR1 is SGHTA and CDR2 is FQGTGA. Here the CDR3 reads CASSLEPGNYGYTF. DNA for the CDR3: TGTGCCAGCAGCTTAGAGCCAGGGAACTATGGCTACACCTTC.

V gene TRBV2 combines with J gene TRBJ1-2, with no clear D. The CDR3 has 14 residues. V lost 3 bases, J lost 2 bases, and 10 bases lay in between. Germline CDR1 and CDR2: SNHLY and FYNNEI. In nucleotides, the CDR3 is TGTGCCAGCAGTGACGGCTTACAGAACTATGGCTACACCTTC. Protein product: CASSDGLQNYGYTF.

The chain employs TRBV2 and TRBJ1-1; D remains unclear. V was shortened by 5 bases and J by 4 bases, with 8 bases between the two germline ends. There are 12 residues in the CDR3. Germline V gene lookup returns CDR1 SNHLY and CDR2 FYNNEI. CDR3 nucleotides: TGTGCCAGCAGTCGAAAAGGCACTGAAGCTTTCTTT. It specifies CASSRKGTEAFF.

The chain links TRBV28 to TRBJ1-2; TRBD1 might be the D (5 bases). V lost 6 bases and J 5 bases, leaving 7 bases between the germline ends. In germline, CDR1 is MDHEN, CDR2 SYDVKM. This CDR3 has 11 amino acids. The CDR3 here is CASRGVYGYTF. CDR3 DNA: TGTGCCAGCAGAGGGGTGTATGGCTACACCTTC.

The V gene is TRBV25-1, the J gene TRBJ2-3; D gene unclear. CDR1 and CDR2 (germline): MGHDK, SYGVNS. V lost 7 bases, J lost 0 bases, and 2 bases lay in between. This CDR3 region has 11 residues. DNA for the CDR3: TGTGCCAGCACTAGCACAGATACGCAGTATTTT. This gives the protein CASTSTDTQYF.

This chain connects TRBV30 to TRBJ1-5; tentatively, D is TRBD1 (6 bases). CDR1 GTSNPN and CDR2 SVGIG come from the germline V gene (reference sequence). CDR3 length equals 14 residues. V lost 6 bases and J lost 5, with 17 bases in between. CDR3 bases: TGTGCCTGTACAGGGTATGGATCGGATCAGCCCCAGCATTTT. This encodes CACTGYGSDQPQHF.

The chain uses TRBV28 and TRBJ1-5; the D gene is possibly TRBD1 (5 bases). Trimming stripped 5 bases from V and 6 bases from J, with 17 bases between. The CDR3 consists of 15 residues. The germline CDR1 and CDR2 sequences are MDHEN and SYDVKM. The CDR3 loop reads CASSTGTTFRQPQHF. The CDR3 DNA is TGTGCCAGCAGTACCGGGACTACTTTTCGTCAGCCCCAGCATTTT.

This clone was seen a few times. This chain joins TRBV2 and TRBJ1-2; D is possibly TRBD1 (5 bases). This CDR3 has 16 residues. The V end lost 3 bases, the J end lost 1 base, and 15 bases lay between the germline ends. Germline V gene data show CDR1 as SNHLY and CDR2 as FYNNEI. The CDR3 loop is CASSEDMLALNYGYTF. The CDR3 DNA sequence: TGTGCCAGCAGTGAGGACATGTTGGCCCTTAACTATGGCTACACCTTC.

This chain uses TRBV4-2 with TRBJ2-2; the D gene is possibly TRBD2 (6 bases). This CDR3 region has 19 residues. CDR1 is LGHNA and CDR2 is YNFKEQ in the germline V gene. The ends were cut back, 2 bases at V and 2 bases at J, with 21 bases in the middle. The CDR3 sequence: CASSQLSFSGGDNTGELFF. The CDR3 nucleotides are TGTGCCAGCAGCCAATTATCATTTTCCGGGGGAGATAACACCGGGGAGCTGTTTTTT.

This clone was counted a few times. V is TRBV4-1 and J is TRBJ1-2; D unresolved. CDR1 is MGHRA and CDR2 is YSYEKL in the germline V gene. CDR3 size: 14 residues. V was pared by 2 bases and J by 1 base, with 8 bases between. The CDR3 here is CASSQNRVNYGYTF. CDR3 in DNA: TGCGCCAGCAGCCAAAACAGAGTTAACTATGGCTACACCTTC.

The chain couples TRBV5-6 to TRBJ2-3; 13 positions agree with TRBD2. Germline trimming cut 4 bases from V and 4 bases from J; bases unmatched to any gene: 15. Germline V CDR1 and CDR2: SGHDT, YYEEEE. The CDR3 is 19 residues long. The CDR3, as DNA: TGTGCCAGCAGCAAAACTAGCGGGGGGGCACGTTCCCGGCCAGATACGCAGTATTTT. It encodes CASSKTSGGARSRPDTQYF. Based on the CDR3 plus reference TRBV5-6 and TRBJ2-3, the full variable domain is DAGVTQSPTHLIKTRGQQVTLRCSPKSGHDTVSWYQQALGQGPQFIFQYYEEEERQRGNFPDRFSGHQFPNYSSELNVNALLLGDSALYLCASSKTSGGARSRPDTQYFGPGTRLTVL.

This clone has only one observation. The chain uses TRBV11-2 and TRBJ1-2, with 7 bases matching TRBD1. The germline V gene has CDR1 SGHAT and CDR2 FQNNGV. V gave up 5 bases and J gave up 8 bases; unmatched junction bases: 11. The CDR3 spans 14 residues. DNA of the CDR3: TGTGCCAGCAGCATAGTAGGACAGGCGCGCGGCTACACCTTC. Translation gives CASSIVGQARGYTF.

V and J are TRBV11-3 and TRBJ2-2; 8 bases agree with TRBD1. Germline V gene sequence: CDR1 SGHNT, CDR2 YENEEA. V shed 5 bases, J shed 4 bases, and the junction held 3 bases outside the gene matches. This CDR3 has 14 amino acids. In DNA, the CDR3 is TGTGCCAGCAGCCGACAGGGGAGCACCGGGGAGCTGTTTTTT. Protein sequence: CASSRQGSTGELFF.

The genes are TRBV19 and TRBJ1-6; a weak D match, TRBD1 (5 bases). The CDR3 is made up of 16 amino acids. Trimming left V 6 bases short and J 0 bases short, with 12 bases between. Germline assignment: CDR1 LNHDA and CDR2 SQIVND (reference sequence). The CDR3, as DNA: TGTGCCAGTAGAAGGGACGGAAGCTCCTATAATTCACCCCTCCACTTT. Amino acids: CASRRDGSSYNSPLHF.

This chain connects TRBV6-6 to TRBJ1-2, with D tentatively TRBD1 (5 bases). Germline CDR1 is MNHNY and CDR2 is SVGAGI (reference sequence). The CDR3 is 14 amino acids. V dropped 7 bases and J dropped 4 bases, with 16 bases sitting between them. The CDR3 here is CASTTRGGGYGYTF. The CDR3 DNA sequence: TGTGCCAGCACCACTAGGGGAGGCGGCTATGGCTACACCTTC.

The rearrangement uses TRBV15 and TRBJ1-5; 7 nucleotides align to TRBD1. The germline gives CDR1 LNHNV, CDR2 YYDKDF (reference sequence). The V segment lost 8 bases and the J segment 7 bases; nucleotides outside the gene matches: 8. CDR3 size: 13 residues. CDR3 sequence: CATGNRGRQPQHF. The CDR3 nucleotides read TGTGCCACCGGCAACAGGGGCAGGCAGCCCCAGCATTTT.

The V call is TRBV2, the J call TRBJ2-5; D might be TRBD2 (6 bases). The CDR3 runs to 14 residues. V lost 4 bases and J 9 bases, leaving 18 bases between the germline ends. Germline V lookup: CDR1 SNHLY, CDR2 FYNNEI. The CDR3 sequence: CASSAGTYLVAQYF. The CDR3 DNA follows: TGTGCCAGCAGTGCCGGGACTTATCTGGTAGCCCAGTACTTC.

The table lists this clone with a few counts. The CDR3 is CASRPLTVDLYGYTF. The DNA of the CDR3 is TGTGCCAGCAGGCCCTTGACAGTGGACCTTTATGGCTACACCTTC. This chain uses TRBV2 with TRBJ1-2; weak D call: TRBD1 (5 bases). The CDR3 extends over 15 amino acids. V was shortened by 6 bases and J by 5 bases, with 19 bases between the two germline ends. Germline V CDR1 and CDR2: SNHLY, FYNNEI.

The chain links TRBV18 to TRBJ2-2; 10 bases are shared with TRBD1. Germline CDR1 and CDR2: KGHSH and LQKENI. V shed 6 bases and J 3 bases; nucleotides not matched to a gene: 7. The CDR3 length is 16 residues. The CDR3 bases are TGTGCCAGCTCTCAGACAGGGGGCGCAGACACCGGGGAGCTGTTTTTT. Its protein is CASSQTGGADTGELFF.

The V call is TRBV5-8, the J call TRBJ1-3; TRBD1 matches 9 bases. This CDR3 is 17 amino acids long. Germline values: CDR1 SGHTS, CDR2 YDEGEE. J was trimmed by 1 base and V by 0 bases; bases with no gene match: 5. In DNA, the CDR3 is TGTGCCAGCAGCTTGGTCGACAGGGGGTCATCTGGAAACACCATATATTTT. Translation gives CASSLVDRGSSGNTIYF. The variable domain in full, with the rest retrieved from reference TRBV5-8 and TRBJ1-3, is EAGVTQSPTHLIKTRGQQATLRCSPISGHTSVYWYQQALGLGLQFLLWYDEGEERNRGNFPPRFSGRQFPNYSSELNVNALELEDSALYLCASSLVDRGSSGNTIYFGEGSWLTVV.

The chain links TRBV19 to TRBJ2-1, with D perhaps TRBD2 (5 bases). V was cut by 10 bases and J by 7 bases, with 14 bases left in between. Germline V gene data show CDR1 as LNHDA and CDR2 as SQIVND (reference sequence). The CDR3 spans 12 residues. This CDR3 reads CATHIEGNEQFF. The CDR3 region has the DNA TGTGCCACCCATATAGAGGGTAATGAGCAGTTCTTC.

The CDR3, as DNA: TGTGCCAGCAGCCAACGAGGAGGGGGAAGCTCCTATAATTCACCCCTCCACTTT. This sequence encodes CASSQRGGGSSYNSPLHF. The chain uses TRBV5-4 and TRBJ1-6; tentative D call: TRBD1 (6 bases). Germline-derived CDR1 and CDR2 are SGHNT and YYREEE (reference sequence). CDR3 length: 18 amino acids. Deletions cut 4 bases from V and 0 bases from J, with 17 bases between.

This chain links TRBV21-1 with TRBJ1-1; TRBD1 was called by the table and not checked on the DNA. TRBV21-1 is given as a pseudogene. The CDR3 extends over 14 amino acids. CDR3 sequence: CASSRPPGTGAAFF. CDR3 bases: TGTGCCAGCAGCAGGCCTCCCGGGACAGGGGCAGCTTTCTTT.